The next 18 T cell receptor beta chains were all read from a single sample in a study of technical replicates of blood from a few donors. TCRdb keeps only in-frame clones here, not all; method: immunoSEQ multiplex PCR. Of some 70,000 clones in the sample, 80% to 95% are singletons; the top ten hold about 0.39%. Sequenced input: T cells isolated from PBMCs. These receptors were obtained from a human donor in good health.

The chain links TRBV28 to TRBJ2-1; 8 nucleotides align to TRBD2. Germline trimming cut 5 bases from V and 6 bases from J; bases unmatched to any gene: 9. The germline V gene encodes CDR1 MDHEN and CDR2 SYDVKM. The CDR3 sequence is 15 residues long. This CDR3 reads CASSPNGLAFNEQFF. DNA of the CDR3: TGTGCCAGCAGTCCAAACGGACTAGCTTTCAATGAGCAGTTCTTC.

J is TRBJ1-2 and V is TRBV11-2; D is uncertain. CDR3 length equals 15 residues. Trimming shortened V by 0 bases and J by 4 bases, and 12 bases separated the two germline ends. Germline V gene sequence: CDR1 SGHAT, CDR2 FQNNGV. The CDR3 bases are TGTGCCAGCAGCTTAGAGAGGGCATCAACCTATGGCTACACCTTC. Encoded protein: CASSLERASTYGYTF.

This sequence joins TRBV6-5 and TRBJ1-2; tentatively, D is TRBD1 (5 bases). This CDR3 is built from 14 residues. Trimming stripped 6 bases from V and 4 bases from J, with 15 bases between. CDR1 and CDR2 from the germline V gene are MNHEY and SVGAGI. This CDR3 is CASRRTGGGYGYTF. CDR3 sequence (DNA): TGTGCCAGCAGAAGAACCGGGGGTGGCTATGGCTACACCTTC.

V is TRBV25-1 and J is TRBJ2-2; maybe TRBD1 (5 bases). The ends were cut back, 5 bases at V and 5 bases at J, with 9 bases in the middle. The germline gives CDR1 MGHDK, CDR2 SYGVNS. CDR3 length: 13 residues. The CDR3 loop is CASSRTPTGELFF. CDR3 DNA sequence: TGTGCCAGCAGTCGGACACCTACCGGGGAGCTGTTTTTT.

V and J are TRBV29-1 and TRBJ2-3, with TRBD2 identical over 14 bases. The CDR3 runs 16 residues. Germline loops: CDR1 SQVTM, CDR2 ANQGSEA. Trimming cost V 8 bases and J 6 bases; bases outside gene matches: 13. DNA for the CDR3: TGCAGCACCGACAGGGGACTAGCGGGAGCTGGCGATACGCAGTATTTT. Protein product: CSTDRGLAGAGDTQYF.

This clone was seen a single time. J is TRBJ1-2 and V is TRBV5-6, with 9 positions matching TRBD1. The CDR3 has 14 amino acids. Trimming cost V 4 bases and J 3 bases; bases outside gene matches: 4. The germline gives CDR1 SGHDT, CDR2 YYEEEE. The DNA of the CDR3 is TGTGCCAGCAGCGGGGACAGGGCATACTATGGCTACACCTTC. It translates to CASSGDRAYYGYTF.

The genes are TRBV9 and TRBJ2-5; TRBD1 agrees at 8 bases. Germline CDR1 and CDR2: SGDLS and YYNGEE. With V trimmed by 4 bases and J by 4 bases, 12 bases remained unmatched. The CDR3 spans 16 residues. The CDR3 reads CASSTSLGGTGETQYF. The CDR3 DNA reads as TGTGCCAGCAGCACCTCCTTAGGGGGGACAGGAGAGACCCAGTACTTC.

The gene calls are TRBV9 and TRBJ2-3, with 9 bases aligning to TRBD2. After removal of 0 bases from V and 1 base from J, the junction contained 6 bases not matched to a gene. CDR3 length: 17 residues. The germline V gene encodes CDR1 SGDLS and CDR2 YYNGEE. The CDR3 coding sequence is TGTGCCAGCAGCGTAGAAGTAGCGGGAGACGGCACAGATACGCAGTATTTT. Protein: CASSVEVAGDGTDTQYF.

This clone came up a few times. V usage is TRBV11-2 and J usage is TRBJ2-2, with 7 bases lining up with TRBD1. Germline V gene lookup returns CDR1 SGHAT and CDR2 FQNNGV. The CDR3 contains 16 residues. V was pared by 5 bases and J by 1 base, with 7 bases of the junction left unmatched. DNA of the CDR3: TGTGCCAGCAGCCCCGGGACAGTAAAGAACACCGGGGAGCTGTTTTTT. It is translated as CASSPGTVKNTGELFF.

V usage is TRBV7-2 and J usage is TRBJ2-6; D remains unclear. The CDR3 sequence is 15 residues long. The V gene lost 4 bases and the J gene lost 0 bases, with 7 bases spanning the gap. Germline values: CDR1 SGHTA, CDR2 FQGNSA. The CDR3 is CASSSDVSGANVLTF. CDR3 coding DNA: TGTGCCAGCAGCTCAGATGTCTCTGGGGCCAACGTCCTGACTTTC.

The V gene is TRBV11-2, the J gene TRBJ2-1, with D perhaps TRBD1 (6 bases). Germline V gene lookup returns CDR1 SGHAT and CDR2 FQNNGV. Between the trimmed V and J ends, which lost 0 bases and 15 bases, there was a span of 15 bases. The CDR3 spans 13 residues. The CDR3 DNA is TGTGCCAGCAGCTTAGAGGTGTGGGACAAGCCGTTCTTC. Residues: CASSLEVWDKPFF.

This clone was picked up one time. V gene TRBV6-1 combines with J gene TRBJ2-2, with 8 positions matching TRBD1. The CDR3 sequence is 14 residues long. Trimming took 5 bases from V and 5 from J; bases not matched to a gene: 4. CDR1 MNHNS and CDR2 SASEGT come from the germline V gene. This CDR3 reads CASSRTGITGELFF. In nucleotides, the CDR3 is TGTGCCAGCAGTAGGACAGGGATAACCGGGGAGCTGTTTTTT.

J is TRBJ2-7 and V is TRBV6-5, with a weak D call TRBD2 (6 bases). The CDR3 runs to 14 residues. Trimming pared 2 bases from V and 1 base from J, leaving 9 bases between. The germline V gene has CDR1 MNHEY and CDR2 SVGAGI. CDR3 bases: TGTGCCAGCAGTTACAGGAGGGAATCCTACGAGCAGTACTTC. Translation: CASSYRRESYEQYF.

CDR3 DNA: TGTGCCAGCAGCTTCGGCGGGGAAGTGAGCTCCTACAATGAGCAGTTCTTC. This translates into CASSFGGEVSSYNEQFF. The chain couples TRBV13 to TRBJ2-1; maybe TRBD2 (6 bases). CDR1 and CDR2 from the germline V gene are PRHDT and FYEKMQ (reference sequence). The CDR3 totals 17 residues. V gave up 3 bases and J gave up 0 bases, with 15 bases separating them.

This clone was observed a handful of times. CDR3 nucleotides: TGCGCCAGCAGCCAAGATGTTGAGACTGAAGCTTTCTTT. It encodes CASSQDVETEAFF. This rearrangement joins TRBV4-3 to TRBJ1-1; D remains unclear. This CDR3 is 13 amino acids long. Trimming shortened V by 0 bases and J by 5 bases, and 7 bases separated the two germline ends. Per germline, CDR1 LGHNA and CDR2 YSLEER.

V gene TRBV2 combines with J gene TRBJ1-2; TRBD1 matches 8 bases. CDR3 size: 12 residues. In germline, CDR1 is SNHLY, CDR2 FYNNEI. V was clipped by 11 bases and J by 4 bases; unmatched bases: 6. The CDR3: CAVQGDRYGYTF. Here the CDR3 DNA reads TGTGCCGTACAGGGGGACCGCTATGGCTACACCTTC.

The V and J genes are TRBV30 and TRBJ2-1, with D uncertain. The CDR3 contains 11 residues. Per the germline V gene, CDR1 is GTSNPN and CDR2 is SVGIG (reference sequence). Deletions cut 1 base from V and 7 bases from J, with 5 bases between. CDR3 region: CAWSGGNEQFF. Here the CDR3 DNA reads TGTGCCTGGAGTGGAGGTAATGAGCAGTTCTTC.

V and J are TRBV2 and TRBJ2-7, with 11 bases identical to TRBD2. V lost 0 bases, J lost 1 base, and 2 bases stayed unmatched. CDR3 length equals 16 residues. The germline V gene has CDR1 SNHLY and CDR2 FYNNEI. The chain's CDR3 is CASSEAGTSGSYEQYF. CDR3 nucleotide sequence: TGTGCCAGCAGTGAAGCGGGGACTAGCGGATCCTACGAGCAGTACTTC.